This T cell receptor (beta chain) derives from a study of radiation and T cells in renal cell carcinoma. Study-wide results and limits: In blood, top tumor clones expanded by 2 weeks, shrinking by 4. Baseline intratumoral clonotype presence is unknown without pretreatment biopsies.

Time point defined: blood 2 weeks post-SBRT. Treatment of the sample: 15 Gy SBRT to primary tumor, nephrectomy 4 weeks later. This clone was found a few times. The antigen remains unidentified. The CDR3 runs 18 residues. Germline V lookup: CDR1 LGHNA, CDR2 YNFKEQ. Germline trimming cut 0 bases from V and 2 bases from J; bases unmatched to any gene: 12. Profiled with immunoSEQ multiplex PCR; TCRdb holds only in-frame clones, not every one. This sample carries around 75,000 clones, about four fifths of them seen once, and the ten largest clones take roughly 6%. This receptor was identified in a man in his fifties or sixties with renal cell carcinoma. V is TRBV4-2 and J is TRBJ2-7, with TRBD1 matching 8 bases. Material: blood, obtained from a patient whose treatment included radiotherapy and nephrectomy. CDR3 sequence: CASSQDIARGPVPYEQYF. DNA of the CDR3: TGTGCCAGCAGCCAAGACATTGCCAGGGGGCCCGTTCCCTACGAGCAGTACTTC.